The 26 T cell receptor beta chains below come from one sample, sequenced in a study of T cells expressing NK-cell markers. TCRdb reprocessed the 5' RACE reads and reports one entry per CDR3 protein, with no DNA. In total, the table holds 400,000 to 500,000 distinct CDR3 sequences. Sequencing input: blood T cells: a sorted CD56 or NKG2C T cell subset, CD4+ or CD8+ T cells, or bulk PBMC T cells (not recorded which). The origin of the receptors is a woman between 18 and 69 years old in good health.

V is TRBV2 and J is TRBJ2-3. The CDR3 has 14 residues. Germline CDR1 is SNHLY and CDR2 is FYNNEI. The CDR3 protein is CASTTDHYTDTQYF.

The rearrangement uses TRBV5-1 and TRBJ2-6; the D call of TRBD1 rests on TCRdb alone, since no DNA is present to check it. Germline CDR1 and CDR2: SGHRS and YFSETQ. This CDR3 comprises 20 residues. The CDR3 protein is CASSLSPDRDTDSGANVLTF.

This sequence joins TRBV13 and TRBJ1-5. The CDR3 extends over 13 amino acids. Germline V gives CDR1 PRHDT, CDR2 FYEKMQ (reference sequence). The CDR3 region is CASSFGRSQPQHF.

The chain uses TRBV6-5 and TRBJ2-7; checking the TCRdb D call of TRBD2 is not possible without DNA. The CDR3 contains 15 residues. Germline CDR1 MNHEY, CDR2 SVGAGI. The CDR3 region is CASSDSAGGEYEQYF.

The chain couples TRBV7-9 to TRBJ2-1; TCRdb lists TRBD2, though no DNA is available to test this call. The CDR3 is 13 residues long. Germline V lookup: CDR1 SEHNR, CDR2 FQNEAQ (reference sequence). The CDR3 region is CASFSLADNEQFF.

The CDR3 spells CASRGEGTDTQYF. This chain uses TRBV7-9 with TRBJ2-3; TCRdb's D call, TRBD1, is unchecked because there is no DNA. Germline assignment: CDR1 SEHNR and CDR2 FQNEAQ (reference sequence). The CDR3 totals 13 residues.

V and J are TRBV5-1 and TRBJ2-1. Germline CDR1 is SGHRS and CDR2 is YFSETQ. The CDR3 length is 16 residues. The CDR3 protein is CASSWEPESSYNEQFF. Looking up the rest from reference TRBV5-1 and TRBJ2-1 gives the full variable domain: KAGVTQTPRYLIKTRGQQVTLSCSPISGHRSVSWYQQTPGQGLQFLFEYFSETQRNKGNFPGRFSGRQFSNSRSEMNVSTLELGDSALYLCASSWEPESSYNEQFFGPGTRLTVL.

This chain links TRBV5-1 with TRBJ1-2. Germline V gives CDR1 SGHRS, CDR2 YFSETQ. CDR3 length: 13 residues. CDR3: CASSLEAGGGYTF.

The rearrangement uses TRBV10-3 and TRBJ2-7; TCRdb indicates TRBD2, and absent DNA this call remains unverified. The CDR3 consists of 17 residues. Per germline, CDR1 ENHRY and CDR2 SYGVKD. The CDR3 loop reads CAISDPGLADSSYEQYF.

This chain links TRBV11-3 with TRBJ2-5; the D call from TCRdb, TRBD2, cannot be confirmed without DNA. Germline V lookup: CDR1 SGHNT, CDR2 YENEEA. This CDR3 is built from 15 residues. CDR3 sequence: CASSSRGAGRETQYF.

CDR3 loop: CASSQDLRYNEQFF. The chain employs TRBV4-3 and TRBJ2-1. This CDR3 comprises 14 residues. CDR1 and CDR2 from the germline V gene are LGHNA and YSLEER.

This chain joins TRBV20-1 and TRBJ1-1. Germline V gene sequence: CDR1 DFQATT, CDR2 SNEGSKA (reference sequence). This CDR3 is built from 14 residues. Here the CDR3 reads CSARLPLTNTEAFF.

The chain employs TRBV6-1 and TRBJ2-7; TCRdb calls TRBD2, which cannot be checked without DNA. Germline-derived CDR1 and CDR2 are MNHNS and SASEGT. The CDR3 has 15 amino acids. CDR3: CASSRSSGRAYEQYF.

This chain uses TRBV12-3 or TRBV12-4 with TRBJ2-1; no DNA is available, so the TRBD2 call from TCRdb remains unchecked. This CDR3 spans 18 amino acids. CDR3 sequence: CASSLRIRLAGGLSEQFF.

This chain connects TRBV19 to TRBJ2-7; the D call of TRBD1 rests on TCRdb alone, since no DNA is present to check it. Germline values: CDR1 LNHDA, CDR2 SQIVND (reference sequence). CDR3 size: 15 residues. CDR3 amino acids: CASSATGTASYEQYF. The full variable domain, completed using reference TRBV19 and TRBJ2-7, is DGGITQSPKYLFRKEGQNVTLSCEQNLNHDAMYWYRQDPGQGLRLIYYSQIVNDFQKGDIAEGYSVSREKKESFPLTVTSAQKNPTAFYLCASSATGTASYEQYFGPGTRLTVT.

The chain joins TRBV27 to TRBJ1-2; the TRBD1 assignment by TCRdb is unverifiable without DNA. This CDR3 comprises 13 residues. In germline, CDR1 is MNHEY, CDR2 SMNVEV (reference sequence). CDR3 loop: CASRTATNYGYTF.

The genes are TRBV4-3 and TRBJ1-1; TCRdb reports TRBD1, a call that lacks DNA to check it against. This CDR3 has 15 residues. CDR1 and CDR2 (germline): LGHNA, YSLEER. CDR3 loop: CASSQDPTGGTEAFF.

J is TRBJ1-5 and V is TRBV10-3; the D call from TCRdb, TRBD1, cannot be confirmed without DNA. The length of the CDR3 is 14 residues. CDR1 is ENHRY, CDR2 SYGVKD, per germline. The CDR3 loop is CAISDGQNYQPQHF.

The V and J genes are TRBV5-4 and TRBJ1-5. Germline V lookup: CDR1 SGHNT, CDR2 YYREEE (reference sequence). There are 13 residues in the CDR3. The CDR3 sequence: CASSLCKNQPQHF.

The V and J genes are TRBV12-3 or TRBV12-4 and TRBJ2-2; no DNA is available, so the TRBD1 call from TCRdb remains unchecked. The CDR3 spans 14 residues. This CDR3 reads CASSWTVNTGELFF.

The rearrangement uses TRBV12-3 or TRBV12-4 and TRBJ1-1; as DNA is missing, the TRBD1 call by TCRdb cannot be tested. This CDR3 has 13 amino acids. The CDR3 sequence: CASKTGEGTEAFF.

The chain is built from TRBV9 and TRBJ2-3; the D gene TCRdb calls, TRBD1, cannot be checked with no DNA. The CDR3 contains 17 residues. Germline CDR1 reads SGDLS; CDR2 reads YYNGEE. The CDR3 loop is CASSSWVGALGTDTQYF. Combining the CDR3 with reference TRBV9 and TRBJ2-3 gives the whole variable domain DSGVTQTPKHLITATGQRVTLRCSPRSGDLSVYWYQQSLDQGLQFLIQYYNGEERAKGNILERFSAQQFPDLHSELNLSSLELGDSALYFCASSSWVGALGTDTQYFGPGTRLTVL.

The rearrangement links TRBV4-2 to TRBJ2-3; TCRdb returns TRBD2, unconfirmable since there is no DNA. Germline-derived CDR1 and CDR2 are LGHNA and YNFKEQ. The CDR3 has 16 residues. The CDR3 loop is CASSQGRTSDTDTQYF.

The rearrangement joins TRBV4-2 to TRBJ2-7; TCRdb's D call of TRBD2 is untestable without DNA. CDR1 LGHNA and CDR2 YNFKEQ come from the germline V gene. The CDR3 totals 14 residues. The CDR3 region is CASSHGLLGVEQYF.

CDR3 in amino acids: CASSGTGVQPQHF. The chain combines TRBV6-1 with TRBJ1-5; TCRdb proposes TRBD1, but this gene call is untestable without DNA. CDR1 and CDR2 from the germline V gene are MNHNS and SASEGT. The CDR3 length is 13 residues.

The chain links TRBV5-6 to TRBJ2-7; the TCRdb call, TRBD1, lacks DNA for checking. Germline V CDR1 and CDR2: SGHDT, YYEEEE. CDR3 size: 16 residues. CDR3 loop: CASSVGGPQDRYEQYF.